The source of this T cell receptor (beta chain) is a study of blood T cell repertoires in COVID-19. Here immunoSEQ multiplex PCR was the method, and the copy in TCRdb shows in-frame clones only, minus some. The sample comprises approximately 300,000 clones, approximately 90% of which are singletons, and 6.3% rests with the top ten. This clone came up once. This receptor was taken from a woman between 45 and 65 years old with COVID-19, enrolled during active disease. The specimen sequenced was peripheral blood.

Written as DNA, the CDR3 is TGCGCCAGCAGCCAAAGCGGACTGCCCTACGAGCAGTACTTC. This translates into CASSQSGLPYEQYF. The genes are TRBV5-1 and TRBJ2-7, with a weak D call TRBD2 (5 bases). The CDR3 contains 14 residues. V was shortened by 4 bases and J by 2 bases, with 13 bases between the two germline ends. Germline V CDR1 and CDR2: SGHRS, YFSETQ.